A selection of T cell receptor beta chains follows, all from one sample in a study of T cell changes during pregnancy in multiple sclerosis. Sequencing used immunoSEQ multiplex PCR; TCRdb keeps in-frame clones, though not all of them. The sample contains 30,000 to 35,000 clones, almost 90% of which appear only once. This specimen was CD4+ T cells from peripheral blood mononuclear cells, taken in the third trimester of pregnancy. These TCRs come from a female donor in good health, enrolled as a control in a pregnancy study. Both conserved end residues are part of each CDR3. D genes are given only for firm matches. Size is stated for part of the rows, as once, few or many counts, or as a class when the clone is expanded.

V	size	D	J	DNA	CDR3
TRBV2	.	TRBD1	TRBJ1-1	TGTGCCAGCAGTGATGGCGGACAGGGCCGAGGGTTCTTT	CASSDGGQGRGFF
TRBV5-1	.	.	TRBJ1-2	TGCGCCAGCAGAATCGTACAGGGATACTATGGCTACACCTTC	CASRIVQGYYGYTF
TRBV6-1	.	TRBD2	TRBJ2-5	TGTGCCAGCAGTGAGGGGGGGTCTGCGGCGGAGACCCAGTACTTC	CASSEGGSAAETQYF
TRBV20-1	.	.	TRBJ1-1	TGCAGTGCTAGAGCGACTGAAGCTTTCTTT	CSARATEAFF
TRBV5-6	.	.	TRBJ1-2	TGTGCCAGCAGTCTCGTGGAGGTGAACTATGGCTACACCTTC	CASSLVEVNYGYTF
TRBV14	.	.	TRBJ2-1	TGTGCCAGCAGCTCCACGGAGAAGGGGCCGAAAGGCGAGCAGTTCTTC	CASSSTEKGPKGEQFF
TRBV4-2	.	.	TRBJ1-1	TGTGCCAGCAGCCGAGGGCAACAGCTGAACACTGAAGCTTTCTTT	CASSRGQQLNTEAFF
TRBV6-1	.	.	TRBJ1-5	TGTGCCAGCAGGACAGGTTATAGCAATCAGCCCCAGCATTTT	CASRTGYSNQPQHF
TRBV29-1	.	TRBD1	TRBJ1-2	TGCAGCGTTGCCGGGACAGGGGGGTACTCCACCTTC	CSVAGTGGYSTF
TRBV5-6	.	.	TRBJ1-1	TGTGCCAGCAGCTTCGAGTTTGAAGCTTTCTTT	CASSFEFEAFF
TRBV6-5	.	TRBD1	TRBJ1-2	TGTGCCAGCAGGGAACAGGGGGCAAGTGGCTACACCTTC	CASREQGASGYTF
TRBV30	.	.	TRBJ2-7	TGTGCCTGGAGTCCCCGCGCAGGTACCTCCTACGAGCAGTACTTC	CAWSPRAGTSYEQYF
TRBV19	.	.	TRBJ2-1	TGTGCCAGTAGTCCCACCAGGGACTTCGCAGAGCAGTTCTTC	CASSPTRDFAEQFF
TRBV6-5	.	TRBD2	TRBJ2-5	TGTGCCAGCAGTTTAGCGGGTTTCCAAGAGACCCAGTACTTC	CASSLAGFQETQYF
TRBV29-1	.	.	TRBJ1-2	TGCAGCGTGTCCGGGATTAACTATGGCTACACCTTC	CSVSGINYGYTF
TRBV2	.	TRBD1	TRBJ1-4	TGTGCCAGCAGTGGTGCGGACAGGGCGGGAACAACTAATGAAAAACTGTTTTTT	CASSGADRAGTTNEKLFF
TRBV7-9	.	.	TRBJ1-5	TGTGCCAGCAGCTTCTTTCGGGGTACCGGGAGCAATCAGCCCCAGCATTTT	CASSFFRGTGSNQPQHF
TRBV2	.	.	TRBJ1-1	TGTGCCAGCAGACTATCGGGTAGCGGATCGTCGTGGGCTTTCTTT	CASRLSGSGSSWAFF
TRBV18	.	TRBD1	TRBJ2-7	TGTGCCAGCTCCCCCCAGGGGACAGGGCTCAACGAGCAGTACTTC	CASSPQGTGLNEQYF
TRBV4-1	.	TRBD1	TRBJ1-1	TGCGCCAGCAGCCGTACAGGGGGGAACACTGAAGCTTTCTTT	CASSRTGGNTEAFF
TRBV5-4	.	TRBD2	TRBJ2-3	TGTGCCAGCAGCCCGAATCAGCGGGAGTTGGCAGATACGCAGTATTTT	CASSPNQRELADTQYF
TRBV9	.	TRBD2	TRBJ2-1	TGTGCCAGCAGCTTACTAGCGAGCTCCTACAATGAGCAGTTCTTC	CASSLLASSYNEQFF
TRBV5-4	once	.	TRBJ2-3	TGTGCCAGCAGCCCCAAGGGGGTATACGCAGATACGCAGTATTTT	CASSPKGVYADTQYF
TRBV19	once	TRBD1	TRBJ1-2	TGTGCCAGTACCCTTACCGGGACAGGGCATGGCTACACCTTC	CASTLTGTGHGYTF
TRBV4-3	.	.	TRBJ1-6	TGCGCCAGCAGCCAAGAGGGCAGGGCTTATAATTCACCCCTCCACTTT	CASSQEGRAYNSPLHF
TRBV21-1	.	.	TRBJ1-1	TGTGCCAGCAGCAAAGCGGCAACCACTGAAGCTTTCTTT	CASSKAATTEAFF
TRBV18	.	.	TRBJ2-2	TGTGCCAGCTCACCCTTGGGCTCCGGGGAGCTGTTTTTT	CASSPLGSGELFF
TRBV5-1	few	.	TRBJ2-3	TGCGCCAGCAGCCCCAGCGTGGCAGATACGCAGTATTTT	CASSPSVADTQYF
TRBV18	.	.	TRBJ2-5	TGTGCCAGCTCAGGGGACTCCCGAGGGGAGACCCAGTACTTC	CASSGDSRGETQYF
TRBV2	.	TRBD1	TRBJ1-1	TGTGCCAGCAGTTTACCTGGACAGGGAGGGGACACTGAAGCTTTCTTT	CASSLPGQGGDTEAFF
TRBV6-6	.	TRBD1	TRBJ2-7	TGTGCCAGCAGTTACCCGACAGGGGATCTCCTAGAGCAGTACTTC	CASSYPTGDLLEQYF
TRBV27	once	.	TRBJ1-1	TGTGCCAGCAGTTTCCGCAGATTAACTGAAGCTTTCTTT	CASSFRRLTEAFF
TRBV6-6	.	.	TRBJ2-1	TGTGCCAGCAGTTACGATCGGCAGACACCCTACAATGAGCAGTTCTTC	CASSYDRQTPYNEQFF
TRBV5-1	.	.	TRBJ2-1	TGCGCCAGCAGCCCCTTTGCGGGGCCGTCGAATGAGCAGTTCTTC	CASSPFAGPSNEQFF
TRBV11-3	.	.	TRBJ2-5	TGTGCCAGCAGCTTTGAGGGTCAGGCCTGGGAGACCCAGTACTTC	CASSFEGQAWETQYF
TRBV19	.	TRBD1	TRBJ1-5	TGTGCCAGTAGTATCGACAGGGATCAGCCCCAGCATTTT	CASSIDRDQPQHF
TRBV7-6	.	TRBD2	TRBJ2-3	TGTGCCAGCAGCTTAGCTAGCGGGAGTGAGACAGATACGCAGTATTTT	CASSLASGSETDTQYF
TRBV30	.	.	TRBJ2-5	TGTGCCTGGACCCTACGAGGGGAGACCCAGTACTTC	CAWTLRGETQYF
TRBV7-2	.	TRBD1	TRBJ1-2	TGTGCCAGCAGCTTAGGGGGACAGGGGGCCCATAGAGGAGGCTACACCTTC	CASSLGGQGAHRGGYTF
TRBV19	.	TRBD1	TRBJ1-5	TGTGCCAGTAGTATGGTAGGGACAGGGGTTTACCAGCCCCAGCATTTT	CASSMVGTGVYQPQHF
TRBV5-1	.	.	TRBJ2-7	TGCGCCAGCAGCTTGGGAGGGACTCCCCCGAGGGACGAGCAGTACTTC	CASSLGGTPPRDEQYF
TRBV5-1	.	TRBD2	TRBJ2-1	TGCGCCAGCAGCTTGGTCGGACTAGCGGGGGGTTACAATGAGCAGTTCTTC	CASSLVGLAGGYNEQFF
TRBV19	.	TRBD1	TRBJ2-7	TGTGCCAGTAGCTTACCGGGACAGGGTTCCTACGAGCAGTACTTC	CASSLPGQGSYEQYF
TRBV28	once	TRBD2	TRBJ2-2	TGTGCCAGCAGCCTAGGACTAGCGGGGAGCACCGGGGAGCTGTTTTTT	CASSLGLAGSTGELFF
TRBV15	.	TRBD1	TRBJ2-2	TGTGCCACCACCGGGACAGGGATAGGGAACACCGGGGAGCTGTTTTTT	CATTGTGIGNTGELFF
TRBV28	.	.	TRBJ1-5	TGTGCCAGCAATGTCGAGGCCGTCAATCAGCCCCAGCATTTT	CASNVEAVNQPQHF
TRBV6-5	.	TRBD2	TRBJ2-5	TGTGCCAGCAGTTTAACTTTTAGCGGGAGGGAAGAGACCCAGTACTTC	CASSLTFSGREETQYF
TRBV7-2	.	TRBD1	TRBJ2-5	TGTGCCAGCAGCCAGGGACAGGCGCGGGAGACCCAGTACTTC	CASSQGQARETQYF
TRBV15	.	.	TRBJ2-2	TGTGCCACCAGCACAAGCAGGGCGAACACCGGGGAGCTGTTTTTT	CATSTSRANTGELFF
TRBV30	.	TRBD1	TRBJ1-2	TGTGCCTGGAGTGTATTAGGGGGCGGTAATGGCTACACCTTC	CAWSVLGGGNGYTF
TRBV7-9	.	.	TRBJ1-5	TGTGCCAGCAGCCGAAACGGACGGGAAAATCAGCCCCAGCATTTT	CASSRNGRENQPQHF
TRBV2	.	.	TRBJ2-3	TGTGCCAGCAGGGAGAGACCAAAAAAAATCACAGATACGCAGTATTTT	CASRERPKKITDTQYF
TRBV25-1	.	.	TRBJ2-1	TGTGCCAGCAGTGAGCTAGGGGGGGGCACCTACAATGAGCAGTTCTTC	CASSELGGGTYNEQFF
TRBV11-2	.	.	TRBJ1-2	TGTGCCAGCAGCCCCCGGGGGGACACCGCCTATGGCTACACCTTC	CASSPRGDTAYGYTF